This T cell receptor beta chain was recovered during a study of blood T cell repertoires in COVID-19 (dated by TCRdb to the early 2020s). Some background on the complete study: Samples covering the acute and convalescent phases of COVID-19 were provided by collaborators in the United States, Italy and Spain. Deeply sampled blood TCRbeta repertoires from subjects exposed to, actively infected with, or recovered from COVID-19 were included in the dataset. Samples came from the ongoing ImmuneRACE study (first 160 participants) plus 1,254 subjects from 6 global collaborators. The prospective study material was composed of cDNA or gDNA derived from T cells, B-cell-depleted T cells, or PBMCs. The repertoires were made available in a free public database intended to serve as a resource for research on the immune response to SARS-CoV-2. Where available, HLA class I and class II types were obtained from metadata supplied by the sample provider rather than from assay-based typing. The sample metadata nearly always contained a de-identified subject ID, COVID-19 status, age in years and sex. Summary of the overall study and its limitations: Clinical and demographic metadata were provided uncurated, with the amount varying by source and participant.

CDR1 and CDR2 are drawn from the germline V gene: SGDLS, YYNGEE. V is trimmed back by 2 bases and J by 5 bases, and the junction contains 5 bases that no gene match accounts for. There are 14 amino acids in the CDR3, from cysteine to phenylalanine inclusive. Just the 42-base CDR3 DNA is kept, in frame starting at base 1. In regard to this clone: The specificity of this receptor is unknown. No base-level quality is on record; no much larger clone is a single base apart.

Collaborating institutions collected whole blood in K2EDTA tubes following their own protocols. For TCRbeta analysis, collaborator samples were shipped as frozen whole blood, as isolated PBMCs, or as DNA extracted from either sample type. TCRbeta CDR3 regions were amplified from genomic DNA by means of the immunoSEQ Assay, a bias-controlled multiplex PCR. As for how the authors treated the data: The number of nucleated cells in each sample was estimated from the amplification of reference gene primers within the assay. Sequence reads were collapsed and filtered to measure the absolute abundance of every unique TCRbeta CDR3 rearrangement. For each sample, productive Simpson clonality was calculated as the square root of Simpson's diversity index over productive rearrangements. In TCRdb, the immuneACCESS table is reduced to in-frame sequences with V and J assigned. These tables do not hold every clone; where another copy was compared, an unresolved V gene accounts for under half, and the others remain unexplained. D and trimming come from the DNA, and the V and J calls and clone size come from that table. The sample includes 450,000 to 500,000 clones, with roughly 88% observed a single time. 3% to 3.5% of the sample comes from the top ten.

The chain uses TRBV9 and TRBJ2-5; 8 bases in the junction line up with TRBD2. This TCR was recovered from a human donor in a cohort sampled during active COVID-19. Input material: peripheral blood. The base sequence is TGTGCCAGCAGCGTTGGGACTAGAGGCGAGACCCAGTACTTC. This translates into CASSVGTRGETQYF.